What follows describes a single T cell receptor (beta chain). This clone has a single count. Its antigen is not yet known. Base qualities are not at hand, and no much larger clone is one base apart. Taken with the paper, the label for time point translates to: baseline before first vaccination. Samples from vaccinated people were obtained from the UK trials COV001 and COV002, which included a single-blind randomized controlled phase 2/3 trial of AZD1222 (ChAdOx1 nCoV-19) in healthy adults. For TCRbeta chain sequencing, PBMC samples were collected from trial participants at day 0 and at day 28 after the second dose. This entry is derived from a study of T cell responses to AZD1222 COVID-19 vaccine (dated by TCRdb to the early 2020s). For the study in its entirety: Because spike-specific TCR depth and breadth did not differ between the two schedules, AZD1222 recipients who got a second dose at roughly 4 weeks were pooled with those who got a second dose at roughly 12 weeks. TCR sequencing was performed for some 250 trial participants, of whom some 200 were given two doses of AZD1222 and roughly 25 were given two doses of MenACWY control vaccine. Trial participants were enrolled by age into 18-55, 56-69 and 70-plus year subgroups, with around 150, 28 and 57 TCR-sequenced participants respectively. Overall study outcomes, separate from this receptor: Only a handful of AZD1222 recipients were SARS-CoV-2 seropositive at baseline, limiting conclusions about previously exposed vaccinees. Nearly half of unique spike-specific TCRs reportedly recognized epitopes outside regions mutated in the B.1.351 and B.1.1.7 variants. Most participants were white British and females outnumbered males, and the authors suggested that clonal diversity may have been underestimated. The whole spike protein was spanned by vaccine-associated CD4 TCRs, and dominant responses were seen in regions 160-218 and 743-854. In the small 56-69-year group, the increase in depth fell short of significance, most likely because of low power. After two AZD1222 doses, spike-specific TCR breadth and depth were significantly higher than at day 0 and than in MenACWY recipients. Because no day 14 peak-response samples were available, the repertoires could be characterized only after the peak T cell response.

Looking up the germline V gene (reference sequence) yields CDR1 GTSNPN and CDR2 SVGIG. The CDR3 measures 15 amino acids from cysteine to phenylalanine. The DNA shown is the 45-base CDR3, in frame from base 1. After removal of 2 bases from V and 5 bases from J, the junction retains 6 bases not matched to a gene. The CDR3 regions of human TCRbeta chains were analyzed by immunosequencing. The authors' analysis ran thus. TCRs in the repertoires were matched against a reference library of SARS-CoV-2-specific TCRs that had been generated with the MIRA antigen-specificity platform. Breadth was defined as the fraction of unique TCRs that were SARS-CoV-2-associated, and depth was defined as the fraction of total T cells that were SARS-CoV-2-associated. Each spike-specific TCR was assigned to its reactive spike region and to a CD4 or CD8 class using the MIRA data. Log10-transformed breadth and depth values were compared by one-way ANOVA with Sidak's multiple comparisons tests. TCRdb holds this immuneACCESS table with in-frame rearrangements only. Some clones are missing; in checked studies, unresolved V genes explain under half, and the rest has no known cause. That table gives V, J and clone size, and the DNA gave D and trimming. The table for this sample lists approximately 110,000 clones; 70% to 90% of them were counted only once. The top ten clonotypes cover 17% of the sample.

Sequencing used peripheral blood, obtained on day 0 of AZD1222 vaccination. This TCR derives from an adult in good health. The V and J genes are TRBV30 and TRBJ2-1, and 10 bases in between align with TRBD2. The CDR3 is CAWSRSGRAHNEQFF. The nucleotides are TGTGCCTGGAGTCGGAGCGGGAGGGCCCACAATGAGCAGTTCTTC. Outside the CDR3, residues come from the reference TRBV30 and TRBJ2-1 proteins, so the full variable domain is: SQTIHQWPATLVQPVGSPLSLECTVEGTSNPNLYWYRQAAGRGLQLLFYSVGIGQISSEVPQNLSASRPQDRQFILSSKKLLLSDSGFYLCAWSRSGRAHNEQFFGPGTRLTVL.